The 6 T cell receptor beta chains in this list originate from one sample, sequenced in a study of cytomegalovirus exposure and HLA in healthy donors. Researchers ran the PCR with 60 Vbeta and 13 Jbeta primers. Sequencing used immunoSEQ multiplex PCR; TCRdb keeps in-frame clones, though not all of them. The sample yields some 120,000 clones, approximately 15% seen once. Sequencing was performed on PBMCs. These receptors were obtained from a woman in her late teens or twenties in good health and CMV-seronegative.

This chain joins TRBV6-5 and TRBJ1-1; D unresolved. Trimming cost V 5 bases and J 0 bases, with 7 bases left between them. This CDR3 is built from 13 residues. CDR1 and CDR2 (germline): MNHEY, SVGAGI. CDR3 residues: CASSRDLNTEAFF. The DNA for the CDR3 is TGTGCCAGCAGTCGGGATTTGAACACTGAAGCTTTCTTT.

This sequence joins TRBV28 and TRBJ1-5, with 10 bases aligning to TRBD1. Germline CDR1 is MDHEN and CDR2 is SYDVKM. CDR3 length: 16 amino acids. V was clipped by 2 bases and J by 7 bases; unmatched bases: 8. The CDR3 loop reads CASSLLMGQGKQPQHF. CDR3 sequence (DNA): TGTGCCAGCAGTTTACTTATGGGACAGGGGAAACAGCCCCAGCATTTT.

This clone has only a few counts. Written as DNA, the CDR3 is TGTGCCAGCAGCCTGACGACGACTAGCGGGAGGGTAACAGATACGCAGTATTTT. Protein product: CASSLTTTSGRVTDTQYF. The chain combines TRBV7-8 with TRBJ2-3; 14 bases line up with TRBD2. The CDR3 consists of 18 residues. V trimming: 5 bases; J trimming: 3 bases; junction bases outside the gene matches: 10. Germline V gene sequence: CDR1 SGHVS, CDR2 FQNEAQ.

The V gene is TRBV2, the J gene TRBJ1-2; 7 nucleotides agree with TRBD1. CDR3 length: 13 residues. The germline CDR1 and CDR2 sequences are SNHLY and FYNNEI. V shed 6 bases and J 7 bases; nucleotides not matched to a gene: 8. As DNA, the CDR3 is TGTGCCAGCAGCTCCGGGACAGCGGCTGGCTACACCTTC. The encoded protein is CASSSGTAAGYTF.

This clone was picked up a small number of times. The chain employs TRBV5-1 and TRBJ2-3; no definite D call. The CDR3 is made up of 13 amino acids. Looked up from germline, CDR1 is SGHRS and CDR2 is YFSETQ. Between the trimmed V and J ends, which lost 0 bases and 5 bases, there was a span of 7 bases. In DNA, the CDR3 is TGCGCCAGCAGCTTGGGCCCACTAGATACGCAGTATTTT. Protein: CASSLGPLDTQYF.

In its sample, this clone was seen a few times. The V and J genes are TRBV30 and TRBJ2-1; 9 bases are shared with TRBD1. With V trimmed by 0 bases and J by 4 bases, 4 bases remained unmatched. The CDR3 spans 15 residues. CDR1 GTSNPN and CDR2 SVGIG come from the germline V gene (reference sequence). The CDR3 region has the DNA TGTGCCTGGAGTGTTATTGGACAGGGGTACAATGAGCAGTTCTTC. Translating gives CAWSVIGQGYNEQFF.